This TCR beta chain derives from a study of cytomegalovirus exposure and HLA in healthy donors. Germline V lookup: CDR1 SNHLY, CDR2 FYNNEI. The CDR3 loop spans 14 amino acids. With 5 bases clipped from V and 4 bases from J, the junction kept 3 bases outside the gene matches. Regarding this clone: Its antigen is unidentified.

General study findings and limits: Subsequent analysis revealed that first-cohort TCR clusters tended to co-occur in the 120 or so validation repertoires. It was reportedly the case that the classifier diagnosed cytomegalovirus status with high specificity and sensitivity. A list of roughly 180 TCR beta chains associated with cytomegalovirus was given.

Clones were sequenced by immunoSEQ multiplex PCR, and TCRdb holds only the in-frame ones, with some missing. In the table there are over 200,000 clones, 70% to 90% of which are singletons. A 120-subject validation cohort, separate from the approximately 720-subject first cohort, supplied the donors. The source is a woman between 18 and 29 years old in good health and CMV-seronegative. The chain couples TRBV2 to TRBJ1-3; TRBD1 aligns across 9 bases. Sequenced input: PBMCs. The DNA of the CDR3 is TGTGCCAGCAGTAGGGACAGGGCGGGAAACACCATATATTTT. Translating gives CASSRDRAGNTIYF. The entire variable domain, with the rest obtained from reference TRBV2 and TRBJ1-3, is as follows: EPEVTQTPSHQVTQMGQEVILRCVPISNHLYFYWYRQILGQKVEFLVSFYNNEISEKSEIFDDQFSVERPDGSNFTLKIRSTKLEDSAMYFCASSRDRAGNTIYFGEGSWLTVV.